This T cell receptor (beta chain) was captured by sequencing in a study of blood T cell repertoires in COVID-19. Overall study context: The origin of the acute and convalescent COVID-19 samples was the United States, Italy and Spain. In each case, the material was cDNA or gDNA derived from T cells, B-cell-depleted T cells, or PBMCs.

Only a few counts were recorded for this clone. Source study methods: Amplified reference gene primers provided the basis for estimating nucleated cell counts. Only in-frame clones appear in the TCRdb table, and some are missing; sequencing was by immunoSEQ multiplex PCR. V and J calls and clone size are as listed in that table; D and trimming were resolved from the DNA. The profile shows around 180,000 clones, 81% of them singletons. From germline, CDR1 is SGHDT and CDR2 YYEEEE. V gave up 3 bases and J gave up 0 bases, with 6 bases separating them. CDR3 length: 13 residues. Seattle patients were enrolled during active infection and followed longitudinally.

V is TRBV5-6 and J is TRBJ2-5, with D perhaps TRBD2 (5 bases). Sequences were obtained from peripheral blood. This TCR came from a woman older than 75 with COVID-19, enrolled during active disease. The CDR3 DNA sequence: TGTGCCAGCAGCTCGGGGTACCAAGAGACCCAGTACTTC. It yields the protein CASSSGYQETQYF.